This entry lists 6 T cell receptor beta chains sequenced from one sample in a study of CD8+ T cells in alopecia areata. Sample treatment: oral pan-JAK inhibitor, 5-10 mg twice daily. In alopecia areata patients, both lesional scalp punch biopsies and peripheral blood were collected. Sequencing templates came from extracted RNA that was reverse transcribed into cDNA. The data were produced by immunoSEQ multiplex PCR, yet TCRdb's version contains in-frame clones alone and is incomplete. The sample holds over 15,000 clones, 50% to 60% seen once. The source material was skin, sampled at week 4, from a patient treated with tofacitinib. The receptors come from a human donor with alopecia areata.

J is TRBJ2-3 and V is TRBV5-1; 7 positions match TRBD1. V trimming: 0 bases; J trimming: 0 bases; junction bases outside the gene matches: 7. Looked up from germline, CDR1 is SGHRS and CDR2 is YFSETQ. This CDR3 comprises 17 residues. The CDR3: CASSLELDRVSTDTQYF. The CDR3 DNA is TGCGCCAGCAGCTTGGAGCTCGACAGGGTGAGCACAGATACGCAGTATTTT.

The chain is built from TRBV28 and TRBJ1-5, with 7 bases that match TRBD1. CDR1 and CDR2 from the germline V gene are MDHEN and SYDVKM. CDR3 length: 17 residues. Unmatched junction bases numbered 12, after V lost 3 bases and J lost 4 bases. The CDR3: CASSFLRDSVRNQPQHF. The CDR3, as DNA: TGTGCCAGCAGTTTTCTGCGGGACAGTGTGCGGAATCAGCCCCAGCATTTT. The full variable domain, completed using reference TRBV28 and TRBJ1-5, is DVKVTQSSRYLVKRTGEKVFLECVQDMDHENMFWYRQDPGLGLRLIYFSYDVKMKEKGDIPEGYSVSREKKERFSLILESASTNQTSMYLCASSFLRDSVRNQPQHFGDGTRLSIL.

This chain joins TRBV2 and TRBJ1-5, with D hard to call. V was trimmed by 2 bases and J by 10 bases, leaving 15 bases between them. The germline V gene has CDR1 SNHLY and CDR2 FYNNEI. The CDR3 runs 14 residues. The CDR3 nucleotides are TGTGCCAGCAGTGAATTGGGCGGACTCCTACCCCAGCATTTT. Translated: CASSELGGLLPQHF.

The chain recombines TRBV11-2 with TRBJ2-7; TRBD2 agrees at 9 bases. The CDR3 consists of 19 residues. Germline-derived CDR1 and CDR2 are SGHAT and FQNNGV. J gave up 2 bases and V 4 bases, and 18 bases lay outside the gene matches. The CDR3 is CASSSSRWLAGPAPYEQYF. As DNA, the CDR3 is TGTGCCAGCAGCTCATCTAGGTGGCTAGCGGGACCAGCTCCCTACGAGCAGTACTTC. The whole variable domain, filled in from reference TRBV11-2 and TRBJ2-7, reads EAGVAQSPRYKIIEKRQSVAFWCNPISGHATLYWYQQILGQGPKLLIQFQNNGVVDDSQLPKDRFSAERLKGVDSTLKIQPAKLEDSAVYLCASSSSRWLAGPAPYEQYFGPGTRLTVT.

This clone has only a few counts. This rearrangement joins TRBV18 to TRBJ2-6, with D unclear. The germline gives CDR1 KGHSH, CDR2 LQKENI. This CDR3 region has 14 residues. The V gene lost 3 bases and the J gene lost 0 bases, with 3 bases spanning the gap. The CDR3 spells CASSPSSGANVLTF. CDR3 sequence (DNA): TGTGCCAGCTCACCTTCCTCTGGGGCCAACGTCCTGACTTTC.

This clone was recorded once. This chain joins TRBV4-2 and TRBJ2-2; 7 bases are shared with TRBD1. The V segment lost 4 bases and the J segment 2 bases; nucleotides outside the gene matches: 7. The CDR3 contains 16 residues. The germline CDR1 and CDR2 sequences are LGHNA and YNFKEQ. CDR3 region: CASSPRTGFNTGELFF. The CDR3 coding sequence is TGTGCCAGCAGCCCCCGGACAGGCTTTAACACCGGGGAGCTGTTTTTT.